The rows below give T cell receptor beta chains drawn from one sample of a study of blood T cell repertoires in COVID-19. Measured with immunoSEQ multiplex PCR; TCRdb has only the in-frame clones, and not every one. The profile covers over 100,000 clones, with 81% appearing a single time and 8.4% taken by the ten largest. Sample: peripheral blood. Source of these receptors: an older woman with active or convalescent COVID-19. The CDR3 runs from the conserved cysteine through the conserved F or W. D genes are given only for firm matches.

V gene	D gene	J gene	CDR3 DNA	CDR3 protein
TRBV5-6	-	TRBJ2-2	TGTGCCAGCAGTGGGACTGGGGAGGTCACCGGGGAGCTGTTTTTT	CASSGTGEVTGELFF
TRBV29-1	-	TRBJ2-2	TGCAGCGCTAACCAGGGCGGCGGGGAGCTGTTTTTT	CSANQGGGELFF
TRBV6-6	TRBD1	TRBJ1-2	TGTGCCAGCAGCTTAAACGGACAGGGCGGCTACACCTTC	CASSLNGQGGYTF
TRBV28	TRBD1	TRBJ1-6	TGTGCCAGCAGTCCCGCCGGGACAGGGGGCCGAACTTCACCCCTCCACTTT	CASSPAGTGGRTSPLHF
TRBV30	TRBD1	TRBJ1-2	TGTGCCTGGAGCGACTTCGGGACAGGGGCTGGCTACACCTTC	CAWSDFGTGAGYTF
TRBV10-3	-	TRBJ1-5	TGTGCCATCAGTGGATCCCCGGGTTCAACCAATCAGCCCCAGCATTTT	CAISGSPGSTNQPQHF
TRBV3-1/TRBV3-2	TRBD1	TRBJ1-1	TGTGCCGTCCAGACAGGGGGCACGAACACTGAAGCTTTCTTT	CAVQTGGTNTEAFF
TRBV5-1	-	TRBJ1-1	TGCGCCAGCAGGGAGACAGAGAACACTGAAGCTTTCTTT	CASRETENTEAFF
TRBV5-1	-	TRBJ1-1	TGCGCCAGCAGCACCTCTAGGGGGAACACTGAAGCTTTCTTT	CASSTSRGNTEAFF
TRBV6-1	-	TRBJ1-6	TGTGCCAGCAGTGAACCAACCTATAATTCACCCCTCCACTTT	CASSEPTYNSPLHF
TRBV28	-	TRBJ1-1	TGTGCCAGCAGTTTGCCAGGCCAGAACACTGAAGCTTTCTTT	CASSLPGQNTEAFF
TRBV5-1	TRBD2	TRBJ2-1	TGCGCCAGCAGCAGGACTAGCGGGGGTTCCTACAATGAGCAGTTCTTC	CASSRTSGGSYNEQFF
TRBV6-5	TRBD2	TRBJ2-5	TGTGCCAGCAGCCCATCAACGGGGGGTAGAGAGACCCAGTACTTC	CASSPSTGGRETQYF